These 17 T cell receptor beta chains originate from one sample sequenced in a study of CD8 T cells in Susac syndrome. RNA totalling roughly 0.5 to 1 ug underwent reverse transcription with random hexamers. Each CDR3 protein is one row after TCRdb ran MiXCR on the immunoSEQ multiplex PCR reads. The sample shows about 200,000 distinct CDR3 sequences, 85% to 95% of them seen only once. The sequencing sample was made of CD4+ T cells from PBMCs. The receptors were sampled from a human donor in good health.

A word on this clonotype: At one end, the junction sequence differs from germline, possibly due to a read error. The genes are TRBV29-1 and TRBJ2-3, with TRBD2 as a possible D gene (6 bases). The CDR3 consists of 17 residues. Per the germline V gene, CDR1 is SQVTM and CDR2 is ANQGSEA. This CDR3 is CSAERRLGAGDTDTQYF. For the CDR3, the DNA is TGCAGCGCTGAACGTCGACTAGGGGCCGGTGACACAGATACGCAGTATTTT.

J is TRBJ1-2 and V is TRBV19; a weak D match, TRBD1 (6 bases). Germline V gene data show CDR1 as LNHDA and CDR2 as SQIVND (reference sequence). The CDR3 extends over 14 amino acids. Trimming took 3 bases from V and 8 from J, leaving 16 bases between them. Here the CDR3 reads CASSIVARGGGYTF. CDR3 bases: TGTGCCAGTAGTATTGTGGCCAGGGGAGGCGGCTACACCTTC.

The V and J genes are TRBV7-2 and TRBJ2-3; TRBD2 agrees at 14 bases. The CDR3 is 16 residues long. Trimming removed 5 bases from V and 3 bases from J; junction bases left unmatched: 4. Per the germline V gene, CDR1 is SGHTA and CDR2 is FQGNSA. For the CDR3, the DNA is TGTGCCAGCAGCCCGGGACTAGCGGGAGCAACAGATACGCAGTATTTT. It is translated as CASSPGLAGATDTQYF.

A word on this clonotype: Germline and junction disagree at one end, which may indicate a read error. This sequence joins TRBV7-2 and TRBJ2-5; perhaps D is TRBD1 or TRBD2 (7 bases each). Germline values: CDR1 SGHTA, CDR2 FQGNSA. This CDR3 region has 13 residues. DNA of the CDR3: TGTGCCACCAGCGGGACAGCCCAAGAGACCCAGTACTTC. Translating it yields CATSGTAQETQYF.

The chain carries TRBV10-3 and TRBJ1-1, with TRBD1 identical over 9 bases. The germline CDR1 and CDR2 sequences are ENHRY and SYGVKD. The CDR3 sequence is 14 residues long. V gave up 6 bases and J gave up 5 bases; unmatched junction bases: 7. CDR3 protein: CAISGDRGGTEAFF. The CDR3 nucleotides read TGTGCCATCAGCGGCGACAGGGGGGGGACTGAAGCTTTCTTT.

The chain links TRBV5-4 to TRBJ2-3, with no clear D. Per the germline V gene, CDR1 is SGHNT and CDR2 is YYREEE (reference sequence). The CDR3 spans 13 residues. V was clipped by 4 bases and J by 2 bases, with 8 bases between them. Here the CDR3 DNA reads TGTGCCAGCAGCGTACGGACCACAGATACGCAGTATTTT. Translated, it gives CASSVRTTDTQYF.

The DNA of the CDR3 is TGTGCCAGCAGTGAATCTGGCCTCCAGAGCACAGATACGCAGTATTTT. Protein sequence: CASSESGLQSTDTQYF. The chain links TRBV25-1 to TRBJ2-3; D remains ambiguous. The germline gives CDR1 MGHDK, CDR2 SYGVNS. The CDR3 runs 16 residues. V lost 1 base and J 0 bases, leaving 11 bases between the germline ends.

Note on this clonotype: A read error may produce the germline difference seen at one junction end. The chain is built from TRBV5-6 and TRBJ2-1; TRBD2 is a possible D gene (6 bases). The CDR3 runs to 15 residues. The germline gives CDR1 SGHDT, CDR2 YYEEEE. CDR3 DNA: TGTGCCAGCAGCTTGGTGGGCCGGACTATCGGTGATATGGTCTTC. It translates to CASSLVGRTIGDMVF.

This chain connects TRBV29-1 to TRBJ2-3, with 10 bases lining up with TRBD2. Unmatched junction bases numbered 8, after V lost 0 bases and J lost 5 bases. The CDR3 is 16 residues long. The germline V gene has CDR1 SQVTM and CDR2 ANQGSEA. CDR3 residues: CSVEETSGRAGDTQYF. The CDR3 DNA follows: TGCAGCGTTGAAGAGACCAGCGGGAGGGCCGGAGATACGCAGTATTTT.

For the CDR3, the DNA is TGTGCCACCAGCACCGGGAGGGACAGGGGCCCAGATACGCAGTATTTT. Translated, it gives CATSTGRDRGPDTQYF. V is TRBV24-1 and J is TRBJ2-3; 10 nucleotides agree with TRBD1. The germline CDR1 and CDR2 sequences are KGHDR and SFDVKD. CDR3 length equals 16 residues. The V gene end was trimmed by 7 bases and the J gene end by 4 bases; junction bases not matched to a gene: 10.

The chain employs TRBV6-2 or TRBV6-3 and TRBJ1-5, with D maybe TRBD1 (6 bases). The V end was cut by 0 bases, the J end by 1 base, with 10 bases between. The V gene's germline CDR1 is MNHEY and CDR2 SVGEGT. The CDR3 is 16 amino acids. In DNA, the CDR3 is TGTGCCAGCAGTTACTCGACACAGGGAAGCAATCAGCCCCAGCATTTT. Amino acids: CASSYSTQGSNQPQHF.

The rearrangement uses TRBV29-1 and TRBJ1-2; no firm D call. Trimming removed 4 bases at V and 2 bases at J, with 8 bases between. This CDR3 spans 12 amino acids. The germline CDR1 and CDR2 sequences are SQVTM and ANQGSEA. The CDR3 sequence: CSVVPVNYGYTF. DNA of the CDR3: TGCAGCGTTGTTCCGGTCAACTATGGCTACACCTTC.

V gene TRBV15 combines with J gene TRBJ2-5; a possible D gene is TRBD1 (6 bases). CDR1 and CDR2 from the germline V gene are LNHNV and YYDKDF (reference sequence). The ends were cut back, 5 bases at V and 5 bases at J, with 15 bases in the middle. This CDR3 is 14 amino acids long. DNA for the CDR3: TGTGCCACCAGCGGATCCGGGACATCCGAGACCCAGTACTTC. This encodes CATSGSGTSETQYF.

Written as DNA, the CDR3 is TGTGCCAGCAGCCAATCAAGAGAGACCCAGTACTTC. Its protein product is CASSQSRETQYF. The chain carries TRBV3-1 and TRBJ2-5; the D is unclear. Germline CDR1 and CDR2: LGHDT and YNNKEL (reference sequence). Trimming took off 2 bases at V and 4 bases at J, with 5 bases between the two ends. The CDR3 sequence is 12 residues long.

The chain joins TRBV20-1 to TRBJ2-7; 12 bases map to TRBD2. The V gene's germline CDR1 is DFQATT and CDR2 SNEGSKA (reference sequence). CDR3 length equals 14 residues. With 5 bases clipped from V and 3 bases from J, the junction kept 5 bases outside the gene matches. This CDR3 reads CSAFLAGGYYEQYV. The CDR3 nucleotides are TGCAGTGCTTTCCTAGCGGGAGGGTACTACGAGCAGTACGTC.

The CDR3 region has the DNA TGCAGCGTTGGGGGATTTAAAGGGGTGAATGAGCAGTTCTTC. As protein: CSVGGFKGVNEQFF. The V gene is TRBV29-1, the J gene TRBJ2-1; tentatively, D is TRBD1 (5 bases). V dropped 4 bases and J dropped 7 bases, with 17 bases sitting between them. This CDR3 contains 14 residues. Germline V gene lookup returns CDR1 SQVTM and CDR2 ANQGSEA.

The gene calls are TRBV5-4 and TRBJ2-1; tentatively, D is TRBD1 or TRBD2 (5 bases each). This CDR3 has 14 amino acids. Germline CDR1 is SGHNT and CDR2 is YYREEE (reference sequence). V was shortened by 0 bases and J by 8 bases, with 12 bases between the two germline ends. CDR3 DNA: TGTGCCAGCAGCTTGGCCAACGGGGCATATGAGCAGTTCTTC. This codes for CASSLANGAYEQFF.